One and the same sample provided the 14 T cell receptor beta chains below, sequenced in a study of T cells in Graves' hyperthyroidism and ophthalmopathy. The source material, RNA transcripts, was used to amplify TCR beta CDR3 regions. The study used the HTBI primer set for a first-round RT-PCR of the TCR CDR3. Each CDR3 protein gets one entry after TCRdb re-called the multiplex PCR reads with MiXCR. The sample records around 340,000 distinct CDR3 sequences, about 20% being singletons. The specimen sequenced was blood. Source of these receptors: a woman between 45 and 65 years old with Graves' hyperthyroidism.

The V call is TRBV6-2 or TRBV6-3, the J call TRBJ2-2; D is ambiguous. V shed 8 bases and J shed 5 bases, with 15 bases lying between them. Germline V gives CDR1 MNHEY, CDR2 SVGEGT. CDR3 length: 14 amino acids. The CDR3 spells CASGGKHGTGELFF. The CDR3, as DNA: TGTGCCAGCGGTGGTAAACACGGAACCGGGGAGCTGTTTTTT.

J is TRBJ2-1 and V is TRBV6-2 or TRBV6-3; 7 nucleotides line up with TRBD2. CDR1 MNHEY and CDR2 SVGEGT come from the germline V gene. Trimming cost V 0 bases and J 8 bases; bases outside gene matches: 13. The CDR3 extends over 17 amino acids. The CDR3 region has the DNA TGTGCCAGCAGTTACTCCTCGGCTAGCGGTGTTACCTATGAGCAGTTCTTC. Translation: CASSYSSASGVTYEQFF.

This clonotype was detected only a few times. The CDR3 spells CASRDSGPSNTGELFF. Written as DNA, the CDR3 is TGTGCCAGCAGAGACTCAGGGCCCTCGAACACCGGGGAGCTGTTTTTT. This sequence joins TRBV6-1 and TRBJ2-2; TRBD1 is a possible D gene (5 bases). Trimming removed 6 bases from V and 0 bases from J, with 14 bases in between. The CDR3 has 16 residues. Germline lookup yields CDR1 MNHNS and CDR2 SASEGT.

This clonotype was detected only a few times. The rearrangement uses TRBV18 and TRBJ1-6, with TRBD1 matching 7 bases. Trimming took 3 bases from V and 5 from J; bases not matched to a gene: 7. The CDR3 runs 16 residues. Germline V gives CDR1 KGHSH, CDR2 LQKENI. The CDR3 region has the DNA TGTGCCAGCTCACCCCGAGGGGGCTATGATAATTCACCCCTCCACTTT. The encoded protein is CASSPRGGYDNSPLHF.

This clonotype was detected a few times. The chain recombines TRBV10-1 with TRBJ2-1; 9 nucleotides align to TRBD1. J gave up 6 bases and V 1 base, and 7 bases lay outside the gene matches. The CDR3 loop spans 16 amino acids. From germline, CDR1 is WNHNN and CDR2 SYGVQD (reference sequence). DNA of the CDR3: TGCGCCAGCAGTGAGTTTGGGACAGGGAAGGGCAATGAGCAGTTCTTC. This translates into CASSEFGTGKGNEQFF.

In nucleotides, the CDR3 is TGTGCCAGTAGTATAAGGACTAGCGGGAGCGAGAATGAGCAGTTCTTC. It yields the protein CASSIRTSGSENEQFF. The chain recombines TRBV19 with TRBJ2-1, with TRBD2 matching over 13 bases. Unmatched junction bases numbered 5, after V lost 2 bases and J lost 7 bases. Germline V gene sequence: CDR1 LNHDA, CDR2 SQIVND (reference sequence). The CDR3 is 16 residues long. The full variable domain, its missing parts supplied by reference TRBV19 and TRBJ2-1, is DGGITQSPKYLFRKEGQNVTLSCEQNLNHDAMYWYRQDPGQGLRLIYYSQIVNDFQKGDIAEGYSVSREKKESFPLTVTSAQKNPTAFYLCASSIRTSGSENEQFFGPGTRLTVL.

The V and J genes are TRBV30 and TRBJ2-7; a possible D gene is TRBD1 (5 bases). Germline CDR1 GTSNPN, CDR2 SVGIG (reference sequence). Between the trimmed V and J ends, which lost 1 base and 6 bases, there was a span of 7 bases. CDR3 size: 11 residues. CDR3 region: CAWSEGFEQYV. The CDR3 DNA is TGTGCCTGGAGTGAGGGGTTCGAGCAGTACGTC.

This clonotype was counted between two and nine times. J is TRBJ1-2 and V is TRBV28, with D possibly TRBD1 on 5 matching bases. The V gene lost 4 bases and the J gene lost 4 bases, with 16 bases spanning the gap. The CDR3 has 15 residues. The germline V gene has CDR1 MDHEN and CDR2 SYDVKM. The chain's CDR3 is CASSSTGTFPYGYTF. The CDR3, as DNA: TGTGCCAGCAGTTCGACCGGGACCTTTCCCTATGGCTACACCTTC.

The V call is TRBV5-1, the J call TRBJ2-7; TRBD2 matches at 8 bases. Germline V gene data show CDR1 as SGHRS and CDR2 as YFSETQ. This CDR3 contains 13 residues. Trimming cost V 1 base and J 7 bases; bases outside gene matches: 4. The CDR3 DNA reads as TGCGCCAGCAGCTTGTTAGCGGGGCTAGAGCAGTACTTC. Its protein product is CASSLLAGLEQYF.

This clonotype was seen a handful of times. The V gene is TRBV5-1, the J gene TRBJ2-2, with D maybe TRBD2 (5 bases). There are 13 residues in the CDR3. Germline V gene sequence: CDR1 SGHRS, CDR2 YFSETQ. With 5 bases removed from V and 3 bases from J, the gap between germline ends came to 8 bases. CDR3 nucleotide sequence: TGCGCCAGCAGGGAGGATGACACCGGGGAGCTGTTTTTT. Translated, it gives CASREDDTGELFF. Full variable domain (missing parts from reference TRBV5-1 and TRBJ2-2): KAGVTQTPRYLIKTRGQQVTLSCSPISGHRSVSWYQQTPGQGLQFLFEYFSETQRNKGNFPGRFSGRQFSNSRSEMNVSTLELGDSALYLCASREDDTGELFFGEGSRLTVL.

This clonotype was seen many times. The chain carries TRBV12-3 or TRBV12-4 and TRBJ1-1; D might be TRBD1 (5 bases). This CDR3 is built from 13 residues. V was cut by 7 bases and J by 7 bases, with 16 bases left in between. CDR3 loop: CASTLGGEGEAFF. CDR3 sequence (DNA): TGTGCCAGCACCCTGGGGGGGGAGGGTGAAGCTTTCTTT.

The chain carries TRBV6-5 and TRBJ2-3; the match to TRBD1 covers 8 bases. The germline V gene has CDR1 MNHEY and CDR2 SVGAGI. The ends lost 4 bases at V and 4 bases at J; junction bases unmatched: 10. The CDR3 is 16 residues long. The CDR3 spells CASSSPGDRGADTQYF. The CDR3 DNA follows: TGTGCCAGCAGTTCCCCCGGTGACAGGGGCGCAGATACGCAGTATTTT.

This clonotype was counted only a few times. The J gene is TRBJ1-5, the V gene TRBV20-1; a possible D gene is TRBD1 (5 bases). The CDR3 spans 13 residues. Germline V gene lookup returns CDR1 DFQATT and CDR2 SNEGSKA (reference sequence). V lost 4 bases to trimming and J lost 4 bases, with 11 bases between them. In nucleotides, the CDR3 is TGCAGTGCTACCGGGACGGCAAATCAGCCCCAGCATTTT. Translating it yields CSATGTANQPQHF.

Only a few counts were recorded for this clonotype. The CDR3 region has the DNA TGTGCCTGGATGGTGGTGGATACGCAGTATTTT. Protein product: CAWMVVDTQYF. The chain carries TRBV30 and TRBJ2-3, with D hard to call. Trimming took 4 bases from V and 6 from J, leaving 8 bases between them. The CDR3 runs to 11 residues. Per the germline V gene, CDR1 is GTSNPN and CDR2 is SVGIG (reference sequence).